This T cell receptor beta chain came from a study of T cell repertoires in cytomegalovirus infection. Study context: In public TCR beta signatures, there were indications of both CMV infection and matching HLA type. Study results and caveats: Carriers of CMV and the relevant HLA type were discriminated by public TCR beta frequency.

Germline V gives CDR1 DFQATT, CDR2 SNEGSKA (reference sequence). The V end lost 1 base, the J end lost 3 bases, and 10 bases lay between the germline ends. The CDR3 consists of 15 residues. TCRdb re-called the reads with MiXCR, one entry per CDR3 protein. The sample includes around 300,000 distinct CDR3 sequences, about 20% of them seen just once. Note on this clonotype: Its antigen remains unknown.

Source: cultured PBMCs, taken from culture after CMV antigen stimulation. The receptor's source is a human donor in good health (CMV status not recorded). Some clones in this sample may be carry-over from other donors' samples. J is TRBJ1-6 and V is TRBV20-1; unclear D gene. CDR3 sequence: CSARGSGSYNSPLHF. The CDR3 DNA sequence: TGCAGTGCTAGAGGATCCGGTAGCTATAATTCACCCCTCCACTTT.